One and the same sample provided the 20 T cell receptor beta chains below, sequenced in a study of neurological immune-mediated disorders. TCRdb processed the 5' RACE reads anew with MiXCR; each CDR3 protein has one entry. The table lists about 16,000 distinct CDR3 sequences, less than 25% of them singletons, with more than 20% in the top ten. Sequencing used PBMCs. The receptors originated from a man aged 50 to 60 in good health.

The V gene is TRBV20-1, the J gene TRBJ1-5; D possibly corresponds to TRBD1 (5 bases). The V end was cut by 6 bases, the J end by 4 bases, with 16 bases between. CDR3 length: 14 residues. CDR1 is DFQATT, CDR2 SNEGSKA, per germline (reference sequence). The chain's CDR3 is CSACGGSKNQPQHF. The CDR3 bases are TGCAGTGCCTGCGGGGGAAGTAAGAATCAGCCCCAGCATTTT.

By share of the sample, this clonotype is medium-sized. This chain connects TRBV5-8 to TRBJ2-7; unclear D gene. CDR3 size: 16 residues. The germline V and J ends were trimmed by 4 bases and 2 bases, with 19 bases remaining between them. Germline-derived CDR1 and CDR2 are SGHTS and YDEGEE. The CDR3 DNA reads TGTGCCAGCAGCCTAATAAACATTGCGTACACCTACGAGCAGTACTTC. Protein: CASSLINIAYTYEQYF.

Many counts were recorded for this clonotype. The CDR3 protein is CATLPQGIKHTGELFF. The DNA of the CDR3 is TGTGCCACCCTACCCCAGGGAATAAAGCACACCGGGGAGCTGTTTTTT. The chain employs TRBV27 and TRBJ2-2; TRBD1 might be the D (5 bases). Trimming took 10 bases from V and 3 from J, leaving 21 bases between them. Germline-derived CDR1 and CDR2 are MNHEY and SMNVEV (reference sequence). This CDR3 has 16 amino acids.

The chain links TRBV9 to TRBJ2-1, with TRBD1 matching over 8 bases. Trimming removed 4 bases from V and 5 bases from J; junction bases left unmatched: 14. Germline lookup yields CDR1 SGDLS and CDR2 YYNGEE. The CDR3 extends over 17 amino acids. The CDR3 nucleotides read TGTGCCAGCAGCCCGACTGGGCAGGGGGCGCGAAACAATGAGCAGTTCTTC. Its translation: CASSPTGQGARNNEQFF.

This clonotype was seen repeatedly, ten times or more. The rearrangement links TRBV20-1 to TRBJ2-7, with 10 nucleotides matching TRBD2. Trimming removed 0 bases from V and 2 bases from J; junction bases left unmatched: 7. In germline, CDR1 is DFQATT, CDR2 SNEGSKA (reference sequence). The CDR3 runs to 16 residues. DNA of the CDR3: TGCAGTGCTAGAGACCGCACTAGCGGGAAAACCTACGAGCAGTACTTC. Translated, it gives CSARDRTSGKTYEQYF.

The V call is TRBV20-1, the J call TRBJ2-5, with a possible D match to TRBD1 (5 bases). CDR1 and CDR2 from the germline V gene are DFQATT and SNEGSKA (reference sequence). The CDR3 extends over 11 amino acids. The V and J ends lost 8 bases and 5 bases respectively, with 12 bases between them. Here the CDR3 reads CSPSGSETQYF. The DNA of the CDR3 is TGCAGTCCCTCAGGGTCGGAGACCCAGTACTTC.

This clonotype was picked up many times. The V and J genes are TRBV20-1 and TRBJ2-7; 16 positions agree with TRBD2. With V trimmed by 3 bases and J by 5 bases, 10 bases remained unmatched. Germline V CDR1 and CDR2: DFQATT, SNEGSKA (reference sequence). The CDR3 runs to 17 residues. The CDR3 spells CSASPPRGLAGGHEQYF. The CDR3 DNA follows: TGCAGTGCTAGCCCCCCTAGGGGACTAGCGGGAGGGCACGAGCAGTACTTC.

This clonotype was observed at least ten times. V usage is TRBV5-1 and J usage is TRBJ2-7; D not resolved. The V end was cut by 7 bases, the J end by 9 bases, with 20 bases between. The germline V gene encodes CDR1 SGHRS and CDR2 YFSETQ. The CDR3 length is 13 residues. The CDR3 DNA is TGCGCCAGCTACGGACCGACCCATTCTGGGCAGTACTTC. It codes for CASYGPTHSGQYF.

This clonotype was seen ten or more times. CDR3 bases: TGTGCCAGCAACAGGGTGGGGGACACCGGGGAGCTGTTTTTT. This translates into CASNRVGDTGELFF. This chain uses TRBV27 with TRBJ2-2; D might be TRBD1 (6 bases). The germline V gene encodes CDR1 MNHEY and CDR2 SMNVEV (reference sequence). This CDR3 contains 14 residues. Trimming pared 7 bases from V and 3 bases from J, leaving 12 bases between.

This clonotype was observed many times. This chain joins TRBV5-1 and TRBJ2-3; 8 bases match TRBD2. Per germline, CDR1 SGHRS and CDR2 YFSETQ. After removal of 0 bases from V and 2 bases from J, the junction contained 2 bases not matched to a gene. CDR3 length equals 15 residues. In DNA form, the CDR3 reads TGCGCCAGCAGCTTGGGAGCGGGAGCCACAGATACGCAGTATTTT. Translated, it gives CASSLGAGATDTQYF.

This clonotype was picked up many times. The gene calls are TRBV20-1 and TRBJ1-2; maybe TRBD1 (5 bases). Deletions cut 0 bases from V and 5 bases from J, with 16 bases between. The CDR3 sequence is 15 residues long. CDR1 DFQATT and CDR2 SNEGSKA come from the germline V gene (reference sequence). CDR3 bases: TGCAGTGCTAGAGATTACACGGGGGGTGGTTATGGCTACACCTTC. Translated, it gives CSARDYTGGGYGYTF.

The table lists this clonotype with many counts. The chain combines TRBV18 with TRBJ2-3, with D hard to call. The germline V gene has CDR1 KGHSH and CDR2 LQKENI. This CDR3 has 15 residues. Deletions cut 3 bases from V and 2 bases from J, with 12 bases between. DNA of the CDR3: TGTGCCAGCTCACCCGGACCACCACCCACAGATACGCAGTATTTT. It encodes CASSPGPPPTDTQYF.

In its sample, this clonotype was seen many times. The chain is built from TRBV18 and TRBJ2-6; 7 bases agree with TRBD1. Germline CDR1 is KGHSH and CDR2 is LQKENI. Trimming took 3 bases from V and 4 from J; bases not matched to a gene: 6. The CDR3 covers 16 residues. In nucleotides, the CDR3 is TGTGCCAGCTCACCCTCACAGGGGTACGGGGCCAACGTCCTGACTTTC. It translates to CASSPSQGYGANVLTF.

This clonotype was detected many times. This chain joins TRBV20-1 and TRBJ2-7; TRBD1 aligns across 10 bases. V trimming: 6 bases; J trimming: 0 bases; junction bases outside the gene matches: 2. Germline assignment: CDR1 DFQATT and CDR2 SNEGSKA (reference sequence). The CDR3 runs to 13 residues. Here the CDR3 reads CSAGQGISYEQYF. CDR3 sequence (DNA): TGCAGTGCGGGACAGGGGATCTCCTACGAGCAGTACTTC.

This clonotype was seen many times. V usage is TRBV20-1 and J usage is TRBJ2-7, with TRBD1 identical over 8 bases. From germline, CDR1 is DFQATT and CDR2 SNEGSKA (reference sequence). V shed 4 bases and J 3 bases; nucleotides not matched to a gene: 2. This CDR3 region has 12 residues. In DNA, the CDR3 is TGCAGTGCTAACACAGGGGGCTACGAGCAGTACTTC. Translation: CSANTGGYEQYF.

This clonotype has just one count. The chain has TRBV5-1 and TRBJ2-5, with D tentatively TRBD1 (6 bases). The CDR3 is 15 residues long. Germline values: CDR1 SGHRS, CDR2 YFSETQ. Deletions cut 0 bases from V and 5 bases from J, with 14 bases between. The CDR3 coding sequence is TGCGCCAGCAGCTTGGATGGGGACATAGGCGAGACCCAGTACTTC. Residues: CASSLDGDIGETQYF. Based on the CDR3 plus reference TRBV5-1 and TRBJ2-5, the full variable domain is KAGVTQTPRYLIKTRGQQVTLSCSPISGHRSVSWYQQTPGQGLQFLFEYFSETQRNKGNFPGRFSGRQFSNSRSEMNVSTLELGDSALYLCASSLDGDIGETQYFGPGTRLLVL.

This clonotype was observed at least ten times. This chain connects TRBV20-1 to TRBJ2-6; D is ambiguous. CDR1 DFQATT and CDR2 SNEGSKA come from the germline V gene (reference sequence). Trimming cost V 6 bases and J 2 bases, with 11 bases left between them. CDR3 length: 14 amino acids. CDR3 nucleotide sequence: TGCAGTGCACCCGTGATGCCTGGGGCCAACGTCCTGACTTTC. It translates to CSAPVMPGANVLTF.

The CDR3 region is CASSFGRGNQPQHF. The CDR3 nucleotides are TGTGCCAGCAGCTTCGGCAGGGGCAATCAGCCCCAGCATTTT. This chain connects TRBV13 to TRBJ1-5; tentative D call: TRBD1 (5 bases). The length of the CDR3 is 14 residues. The V and J ends lost 3 bases and 2 bases respectively, with 8 bases between them. Germline assignment: CDR1 PRHDT and CDR2 FYEKMQ (reference sequence).

By share of the sample, this clonotype is medium-sized. The J gene is TRBJ2-7, the V gene TRBV20-1, with D perhaps matching TRBD1 or TRBD2 (5 bases each). With 5 bases removed from V and 3 bases from J, the gap between germline ends came to 11 bases. The CDR3 covers 12 residues. Germline values: CDR1 DFQATT, CDR2 SNEGSKA (reference sequence). CDR3 DNA sequence: TGCAGTGCTGAACGGGACCGCTACGAGCAGTACTTC. Translating it yields CSAERDRYEQYF.

This clonotype was picked up many times. This chain connects TRBV20-1 to TRBJ2-3, with 7 bases identical to TRBD2. The V segment lost 5 bases and the J segment 4 bases; nucleotides outside the gene matches: 18. CDR3 length equals 17 residues. Germline loops: CDR1 DFQATT, CDR2 SNEGSKA (reference sequence). Here the CDR3 DNA reads TGCAGTGCTGGGAAGGGGATACTGCGCGGGAGTGCAGATACGCAGTATTTT. As protein: CSAGKGILRGSADTQYF.